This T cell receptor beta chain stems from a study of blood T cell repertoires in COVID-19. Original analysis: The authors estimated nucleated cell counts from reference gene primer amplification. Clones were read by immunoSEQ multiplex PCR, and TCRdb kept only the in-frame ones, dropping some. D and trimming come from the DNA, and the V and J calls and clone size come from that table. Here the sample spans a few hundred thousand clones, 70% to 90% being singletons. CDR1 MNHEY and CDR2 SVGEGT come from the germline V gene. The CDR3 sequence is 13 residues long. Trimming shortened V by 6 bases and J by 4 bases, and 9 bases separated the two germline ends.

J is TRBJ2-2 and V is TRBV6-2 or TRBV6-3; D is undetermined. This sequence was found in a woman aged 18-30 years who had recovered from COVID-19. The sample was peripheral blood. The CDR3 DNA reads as TGTGCCAGCAGCCGACCGGGCACCGGGGAGCTGTTTTTT. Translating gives CASSRPGTGELFF.